This entry concerns a single T cell receptor beta chain. Clones were read by immunoSEQ multiplex PCR, and TCRdb kept only the in-frame ones, dropping some. The table records around 9,300 clones, around nine tenths of them present only once. CDR1 and CDR2 (germline): SGHDT, YYEEEE. The CDR3 length is 14 residues. Unmatched junction bases numbered 2, after V lost 3 bases and J lost 0 bases. The sample originates from a study of graft-versus-host responses after intestinal transplantation. The sample was PBMCs, taken approximately 46 days after intestinal transplant. The receptor's source is a human patient who received an intestinal transplant, so some T cells may come from the graft donor. J is TRBJ2-7 and V is TRBV5-6, with 8 nucleotides matching TRBD2. The CDR3 protein is CASSYSGTSYEQYF. As DNA, the CDR3 is TGTGCCAGCAGCTATAGCGGGACCTCCTACGAGCAGTACTTC.